The next 2 T cell receptor beta chains were all read from a single sample in a study of Graves' ophthalmopathy and Graves' hyperthyroidism. Amplifying from RNA transcripts, the study obtained TCR beta CDR3 regions. RT-PCR was first run with HTBI primers, then multiplex PCR in a second round. TCRdb itself ran the multiplex PCR reads through MiXCR, one entry per CDR3 protein. Found here are about 1.2 million distinct CDR3 sequences, roughly 35% of them singletons; the top ten hold over 8.5%. Sequenced: peripheral blood or thyroid tissue (not recorded which). The receptors derive from an adult man with Graves' hyperthyroidism.

Many counts were recorded for this clonotype. J is TRBJ1-2 and V is TRBV7-8; D unclear. V was pared by 1 base and J by 4 bases, with 10 bases between. The CDR3 covers 14 residues. In germline, CDR1 is SGHVS, CDR2 FQNEAQ. The CDR3 loop reads CASSLVSLSYGYTF. For the CDR3, the DNA is TGTGCCAGCAGCTTAGTCAGTCTGAGCTATGGCTACACCTTC.

The chain links TRBV11-2 to TRBJ2-7, with 10 positions matching TRBD2. This CDR3 contains 16 residues. CDR1 SGHAT and CDR2 FQNNGV come from the germline V gene. The V and J ends lost 5 bases and 2 bases, in that order; junction bases with no gene match: 9. CDR3 sequence: CASSPRPAGGTYEQYF. The DNA for the CDR3 is TGTGCCAGCAGCCCACGACCAGCGGGAGGGACCTACGAGCAGTACTTC.